Given below is one TCR beta chain in context. Its antigen remains unidentified. The record has no base qualities; no much larger clone is one base away. This specimen comes from a study of CD8+CD57+ T cells in acquired aplastic anemia (dated by TCRdb to 2016 to 2018). Context from the whole study: DNA extracted from sorted CD4+ and CD8+ cells had a mean of roughly 3.3 ug, with a range of roughly 0.2 to 27.4 ug. Beyond this particular receptor, the publication reports: Roughly 30 CD8+ CDR3 sequences were shared between patients and controls but appeared highly expressed in patients and within their immunodominant clones. Patients and healthy controls showed no significant difference in CD8+ Simpson's diversity (P=0.060).

TCR repertoires of sorted CD4+ and CD8+ blood T cells from severe aplastic anemia patients and healthy subjects were deep-sequenced in the study. Ficoll-Paque density gradient centrifugation was used to isolate peripheral blood mononuclear cells. CD4+ and CD8+ T cells were sorted by FACS or magnetic beads before DNA extraction. The germline V gene provides CDR1 MNHEY and CDR2 SVGAGI. From the cysteine up to the phenylalanine, the CDR3 has a length of 17 residues. The retained sequence is limited to the CDR3, 51 bases, with the frame set at the first base. The V end loses 4 bases and the J end loses 5 bases, and a stretch of 23 bases separates them. Genomic DNA was used as template for profiling of TCR beta VDJ combinations and CDR3 sequences. An Illumina HiSeq 2000 was the platform used for TCR repertoire sequencing. In the original analysis: TRBV/TRBJ rearrangement plots, CDR3 size and DJ length profiles, and Simpson's diversity index were used to assess repertoires. Whichever DNA sequence was most abundant in the deep sequencing data was defined as the immunodominant clone. CDR3 amino acid sequences were screened for sharing across subjects and compared with published repertoires and the VDJdb database. TCRdb redid the processing of the public reads, applying fastp at Q25 and MiXCR, and retained in-frame beta chains. CDR3 protein duplicates are merged, each entry listing the most common genes and DNA. Clone size and V and J calls follow TCRdb, not the original study. Recorded for this sample are about 270,000 distinct CDR3 sequences; 45% to 70% of them occurred a single time. The ten top clones hold under 8.5% of the sample.

The receptor was derived from a human donor with severe aplastic anemia or a healthy control (not recorded which). The sample was sorted CD4+, CD8+, or CD8+CD57+ T cells (not recorded which) from PBMCs. The sequence links TRBV6-5 to TRBJ1-2; the D gene remains uncertain. The DNA sequence is TGTGCCAGCAGTTGGGGTACCCCAAGCTACGACGGATATGGCTACACCTTC. Translated, this gives CASSWGTPSYDGYGYTF.